The 4 T cell receptor beta chains given below trace back to one sample, sequenced in a study of T cells after yellow fever vaccination. TCRdb called the 5' RACE reads again in MiXCR, with one record for every CDR3 protein. The repertoire holds hundreds of thousands of distinct CDR3 sequences, with about 12% as singletons. This specimen consisted of PBMCs, obtained on the day of the yellow fever booster vaccination. These receptors originate from a man aged 25 to 40 who received the YFV17D yellow fever vaccine.

This clonotype was seen a few times. This chain uses TRBV12-3 or TRBV12-4 with TRBJ1-5, with 11 bases aligning to TRBD1. The CDR3 is 16 amino acids. V dropped 6 bases and J dropped 0; count of bases not matched to a gene: 4. DNA of the CDR3: TGTGCCAGCAGGCTGGGACAGGGGGTTAGCAATCAGCCCCAGCATTTT. Residues: CASRLGQGVSNQPQHF.

This clonotype has a handful of counts. The V and J genes are TRBV3-1 and TRBJ2-7, with D unresolved. Germline V gene lookup returns CDR1 LGHDT and CDR2 YNNKEL (reference sequence). This CDR3 has 12 amino acids. V dropped 3 bases and J dropped 4 bases, with 7 bases sitting between them. CDR3 bases: TGTGCCAGCAGCCAGAAGGGATACGAGCAGTACTTC. Translation gives CASSQKGYEQYF.

This clonotype appeared many times. This chain uses TRBV7-9 with TRBJ2-3, with a tentative D call TRBD1 (5 bases). The V and J ends lost 2 bases and 5 bases respectively, with 8 bases between them. This CDR3 is 13 amino acids long. The germline CDR1 and CDR2 sequences are SEHNR and FQNEAQ (reference sequence). The CDR3 reads CASSLTGRDTQYF. CDR3 coding DNA: TGTGCCAGCAGCTTAACAGGACGAGATACGCAGTATTTT.

The chain recombines TRBV19 with TRBJ2-1; 10 nucleotides match TRBD2. Germline CDR1 is LNHDA and CDR2 is SQIVND (reference sequence). With 6 bases clipped from V and 3 bases from J, the junction kept 5 bases outside the gene matches. CDR3 size: 15 residues. The CDR3 region has the DNA TGTGCCAGTAGCAATCTAGCGGGAGTCTACAATGAGCAGTTCTTC. This gives the protein CASSNLAGVYNEQFF. The variable domain in full, with the rest retrieved from reference TRBV19 and TRBJ2-1, is DGGITQSPKYLFRKEGQNVTLSCEQNLNHDAMYWYRQDPGQGLRLIYYSQIVNDFQKGDIAEGYSVSREKKESFPLTVTSAQKNPTAFYLCASSNLAGVYNEQFFGPGTRLTVL.